This section outlines one T cell receptor beta chain sequence together with its context. TCRdb used MiXCR to reprocess the 5' RACE reads, holding one entry per CDR3 protein. The sample contains approximately 57,000 distinct CDR3 sequences, less than 25% of which appear only once. This CDR3 comprises 17 residues. The germline CDR1 and CDR2 sequences are SGHTA and FQGNSA. V shed 4 bases, J shed 4 bases, and the junction held 13 bases outside the gene matches. Tregs were sorted as CD4+CD25+CD127-/low cells. The chain employs TRBV7-2 and TRBJ2-3, with 8 nucleotides matching TRBD2. The receptor's source is a female donor with breast cancer. Material for sequencing was tumor-infiltrating Tregs sorted from the breast tumor. The CDR3 sequence: CASSSLIGGLVPDTQYF. Written as DNA, the CDR3 is TGTGCCAGCAGCTCTTTAATAGGGGGACTAGTCCCAGATACGCAGTATTTT.